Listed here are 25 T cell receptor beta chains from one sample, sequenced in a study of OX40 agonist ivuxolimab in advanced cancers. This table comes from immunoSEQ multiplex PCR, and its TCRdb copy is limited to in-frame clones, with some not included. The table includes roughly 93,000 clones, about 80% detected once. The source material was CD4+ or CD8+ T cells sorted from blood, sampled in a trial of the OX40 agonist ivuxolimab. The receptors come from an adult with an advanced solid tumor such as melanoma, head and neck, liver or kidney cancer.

CDR3 nucleotide sequence: TGCGCCAGCAGCCCGCACAGGACAGGGAATGGCTACACCTTC. Translating gives CASSPHRTGNGYTF. This chain joins TRBV4-1 and TRBJ1-2; TRBD1 matches at 8 bases. The CDR3 contains 14 residues. Germline V gene data show CDR1 as MGHRA and CDR2 as YSYEKL. The V and J ends lost 4 bases and 6 bases, in that order; junction bases with no gene match: 7.

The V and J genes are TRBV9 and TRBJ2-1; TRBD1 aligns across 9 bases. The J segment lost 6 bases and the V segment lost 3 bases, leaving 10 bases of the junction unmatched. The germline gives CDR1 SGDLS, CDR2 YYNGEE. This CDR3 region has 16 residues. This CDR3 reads CASSDPRDRAGNEQFF. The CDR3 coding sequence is TGTGCCAGCAGCGACCCCCGGGACAGGGCGGGCAATGAGCAGTTCTTC.

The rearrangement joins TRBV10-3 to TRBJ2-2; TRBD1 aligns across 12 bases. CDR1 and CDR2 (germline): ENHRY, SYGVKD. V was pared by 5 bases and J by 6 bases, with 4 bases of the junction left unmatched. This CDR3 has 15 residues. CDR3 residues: CAISNRDRGPGELFF. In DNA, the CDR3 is TGTGCCATCAGTAACCGGGACAGGGGGCCCGGGGAGCTGTTTTTT.

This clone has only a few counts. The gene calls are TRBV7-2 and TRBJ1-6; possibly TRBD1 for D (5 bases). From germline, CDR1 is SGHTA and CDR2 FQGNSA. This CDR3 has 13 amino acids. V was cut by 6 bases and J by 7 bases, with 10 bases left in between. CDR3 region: CASRRDGNSPLHF. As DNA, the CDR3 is TGTGCCAGCAGGAGGGACGGAAATTCACCCCTCCACTTT.

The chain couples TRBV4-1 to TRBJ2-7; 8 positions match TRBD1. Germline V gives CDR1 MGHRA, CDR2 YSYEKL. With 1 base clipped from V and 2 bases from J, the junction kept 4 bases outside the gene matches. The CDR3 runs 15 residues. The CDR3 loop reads CASSQGQGLTYEQYF. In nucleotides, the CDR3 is TGCGCCAGCAGCCAAGGACAGGGGCTAACCTACGAGCAGTACTTC.

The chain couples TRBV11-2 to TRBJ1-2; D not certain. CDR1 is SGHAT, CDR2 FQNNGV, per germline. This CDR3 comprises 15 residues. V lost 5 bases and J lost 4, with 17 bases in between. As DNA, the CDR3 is TGTGCCAGCAGCCCGGGAGAGAGTCCTTTCTATGGCTACACCTTC. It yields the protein CASSPGESPFYGYTF.

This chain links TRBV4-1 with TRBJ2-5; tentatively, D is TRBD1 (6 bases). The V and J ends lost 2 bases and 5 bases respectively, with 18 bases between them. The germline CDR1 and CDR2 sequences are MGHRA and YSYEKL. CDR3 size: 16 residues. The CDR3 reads CASSQWGAGQGETQYF. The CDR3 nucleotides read TGCGCCAGCAGCCAATGGGGTGCGGGCCAGGGGGAGACCCAGTACTTC.

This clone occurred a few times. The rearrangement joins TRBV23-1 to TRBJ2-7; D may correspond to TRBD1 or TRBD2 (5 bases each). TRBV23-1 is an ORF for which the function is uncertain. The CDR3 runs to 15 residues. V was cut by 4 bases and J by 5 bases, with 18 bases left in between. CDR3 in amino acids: CASSPPGTKRDEQYF. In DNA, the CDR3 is TGCGCCAGCAGTCCCCCCGGGACGAAAAGGGACGAGCAGTACTTC.

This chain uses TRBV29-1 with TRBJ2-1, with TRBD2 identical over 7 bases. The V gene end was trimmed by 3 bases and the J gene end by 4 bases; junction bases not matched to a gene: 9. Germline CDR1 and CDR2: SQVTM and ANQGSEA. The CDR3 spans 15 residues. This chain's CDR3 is CSVEPTSSTYNEQFF. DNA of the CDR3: TGCAGCGTTGAGCCGACTAGCTCAACGTACAATGAGCAGTTCTTC.

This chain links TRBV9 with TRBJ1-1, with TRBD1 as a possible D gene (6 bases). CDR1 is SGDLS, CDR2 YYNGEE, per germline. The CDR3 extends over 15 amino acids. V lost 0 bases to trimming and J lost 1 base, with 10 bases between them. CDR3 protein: CASSVGTRGNTEAFF. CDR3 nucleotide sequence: TGTGCCAGCAGCGTAGGAACCAGGGGGAACACTGAAGCTTTCTTT.

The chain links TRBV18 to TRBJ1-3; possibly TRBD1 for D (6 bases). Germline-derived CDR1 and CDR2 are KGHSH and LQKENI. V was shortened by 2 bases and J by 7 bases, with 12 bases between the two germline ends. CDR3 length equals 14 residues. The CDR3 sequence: CASSPKGQGNTIYF. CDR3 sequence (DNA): TGTGCCAGCTCACCAAAGGGACAAGGGAACACCATATATTTT.

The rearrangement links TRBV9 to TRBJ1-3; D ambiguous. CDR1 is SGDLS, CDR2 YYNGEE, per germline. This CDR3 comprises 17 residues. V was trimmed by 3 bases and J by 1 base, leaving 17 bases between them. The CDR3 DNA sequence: TGTGCCAGCAGCGCCGGCCGCGGGCAGAGATCTGGAAACACCATATATTTT. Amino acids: CASSAGRGQRSGNTIYF.

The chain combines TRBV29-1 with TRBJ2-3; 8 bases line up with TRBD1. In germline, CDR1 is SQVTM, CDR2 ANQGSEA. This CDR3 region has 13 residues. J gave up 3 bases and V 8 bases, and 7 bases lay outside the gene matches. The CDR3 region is CSIRQGRTDTQYF. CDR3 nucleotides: TGCAGCATACGACAGGGGAGGACAGATACGCAGTATTTT.

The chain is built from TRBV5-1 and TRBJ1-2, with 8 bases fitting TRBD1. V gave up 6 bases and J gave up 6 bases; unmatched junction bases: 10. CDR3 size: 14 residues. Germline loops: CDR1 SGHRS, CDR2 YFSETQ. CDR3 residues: CASTNPGQAHGYTF. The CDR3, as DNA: TGCGCCAGCACTAATCCGGGACAGGCCCATGGCTACACCTTC.

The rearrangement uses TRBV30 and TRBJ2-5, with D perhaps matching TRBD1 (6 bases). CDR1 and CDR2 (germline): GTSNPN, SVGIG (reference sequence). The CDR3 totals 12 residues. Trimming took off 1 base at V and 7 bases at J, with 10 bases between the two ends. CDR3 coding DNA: TGTGCCTGGAGTGGACAGGCTCGGACCCAGTACTTC. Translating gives CAWSGQARTQYF.

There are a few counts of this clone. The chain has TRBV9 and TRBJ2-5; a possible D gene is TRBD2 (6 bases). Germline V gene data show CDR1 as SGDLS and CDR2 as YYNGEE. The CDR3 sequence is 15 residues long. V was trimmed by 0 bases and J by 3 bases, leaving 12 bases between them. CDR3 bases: TGTGCCAGCAGCGTAGCCAGCGGGCCTAAAGAGACCCAGTACTTC. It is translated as CASSVASGPKETQYF.

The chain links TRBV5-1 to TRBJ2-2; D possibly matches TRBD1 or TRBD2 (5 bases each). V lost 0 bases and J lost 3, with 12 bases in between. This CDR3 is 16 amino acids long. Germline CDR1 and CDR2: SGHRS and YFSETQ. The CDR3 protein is CASSLAEGLYTGELFF. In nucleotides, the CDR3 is TGCGCCAGCAGCTTGGCCGAGGGGCTCTACACCGGGGAGCTGTTTTTT.

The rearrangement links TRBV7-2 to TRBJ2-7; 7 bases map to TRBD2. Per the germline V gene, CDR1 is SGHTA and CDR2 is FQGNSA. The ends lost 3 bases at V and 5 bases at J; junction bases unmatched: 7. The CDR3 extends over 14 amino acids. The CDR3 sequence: CASSFTAGLNEQYF. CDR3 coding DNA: TGTGCCAGCAGCTTTACAGCGGGGCTGAACGAGCAGTACTTC.

CDR3 nucleotide sequence: TGTGCCAGCACCTACGGACTAGCAAAGCAGCCCCAGCATTTT. It translates to CASTYGLAKQPQHF. The chain carries TRBV6-6 and TRBJ1-5; D is unresolved. CDR1 and CDR2 (germline): MNHNY, SVGAGI (reference sequence). CDR3 length equals 14 residues. Trimming shortened V by 7 bases and J by 7 bases, and 17 bases separated the two germline ends.

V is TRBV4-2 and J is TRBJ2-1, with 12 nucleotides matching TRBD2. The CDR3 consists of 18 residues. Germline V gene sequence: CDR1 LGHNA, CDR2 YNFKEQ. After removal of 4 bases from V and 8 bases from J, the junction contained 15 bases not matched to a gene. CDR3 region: CASSPRTSGTIIGDEQFF. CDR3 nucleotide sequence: TGTGCCAGCAGCCCCCGGACTAGCGGGACGATTATTGGAGATGAGCAGTTCTTC.

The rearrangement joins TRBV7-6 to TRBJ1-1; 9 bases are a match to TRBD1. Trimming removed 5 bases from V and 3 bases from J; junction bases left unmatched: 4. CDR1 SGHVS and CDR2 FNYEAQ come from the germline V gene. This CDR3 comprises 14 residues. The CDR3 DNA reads TGTGCCAGCAGCCCGGGACAGGGATACACTGAAGCTTTCTTT. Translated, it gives CASSPGQGYTEAFF. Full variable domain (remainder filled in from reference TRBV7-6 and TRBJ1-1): GAGVSQSPRYKVTKRGQDVALRCDPISGHVSLYWYRQALGQGPEFLTYFNYEAQQDKSGLPNDRFSAERPEGSISTLTIQRTEQRDSAMYRCASSPGQGYTEAFFGQGTRLTVV.

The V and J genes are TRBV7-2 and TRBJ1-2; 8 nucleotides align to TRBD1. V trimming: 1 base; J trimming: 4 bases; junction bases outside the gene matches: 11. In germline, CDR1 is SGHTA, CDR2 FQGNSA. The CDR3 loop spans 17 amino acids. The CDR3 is CASSLVGPGQAFYGYTF. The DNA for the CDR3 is TGTGCCAGCAGCTTAGTTGGGCCGGGACAGGCCTTCTATGGCTACACCTTC.

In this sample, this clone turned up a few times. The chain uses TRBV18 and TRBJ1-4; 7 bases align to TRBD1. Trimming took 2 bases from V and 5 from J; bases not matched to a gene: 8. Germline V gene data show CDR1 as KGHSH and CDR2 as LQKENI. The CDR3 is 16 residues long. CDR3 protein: CASSPGGRDSNEKLFF. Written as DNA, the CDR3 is TGTGCCAGCTCACCAGGAGGTCGGGACAGCAATGAAAAACTGTTTTTT.

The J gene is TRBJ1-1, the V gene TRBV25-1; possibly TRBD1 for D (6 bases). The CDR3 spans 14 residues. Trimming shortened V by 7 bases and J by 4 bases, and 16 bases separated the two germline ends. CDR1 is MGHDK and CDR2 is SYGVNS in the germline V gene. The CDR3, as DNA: TGTGCCAGCAAATCGGCAGGGGAGGGCACTGAAGCTTTCTTT. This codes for CASKSAGEGTEAFF.

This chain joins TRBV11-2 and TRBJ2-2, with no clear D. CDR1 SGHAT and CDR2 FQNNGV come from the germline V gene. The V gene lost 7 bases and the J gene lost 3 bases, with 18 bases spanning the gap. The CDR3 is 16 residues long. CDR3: CASTSAVFDDTGELFF. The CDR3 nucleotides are TGTGCCAGCACCTCCGCGGTGTTCGATGACACCGGGGAGCTGTTTTTT.